These 7 T cell receptor beta chains originate from one sample sequenced in a study of T cell changes during pregnancy in multiple sclerosis. The protocol was immunoSEQ multiplex PCR, while the TCRdb copy is restricted to in-frame clones and leaves out a portion. The sample lists about 110,000 clones, roughly 92% occurring once. Material: peripheral blood, obtained in the third trimester of pregnancy. These receptor sequences come from a female donor in good health, enrolled as a control in a pregnancy study.

The chain uses TRBV6-6 and TRBJ1-6, with 8 bases aligning to TRBD1. The CDR3 loop spans 15 amino acids. Trimming took 0 bases from V and 7 from J; bases not matched to a gene: 2. Germline CDR1 MNHNY, CDR2 SVGAGI (reference sequence). The DNA of the CDR3 is TGTGCCAGCAGTTACTCTAGGACAGGGAATTCACCCCTCCACTTT. This translates into CASSYSRTGNSPLHF.

The gene calls are TRBV7-2 and TRBJ1-2; 12 nucleotides match TRBD1. Germline lookup yields CDR1 SGHTA and CDR2 FQGNSA. The ends lost 4 bases at V and 8 bases at J; junction bases unmatched: 8. The CDR3 covers 15 residues. CDR3 in DNA: TGTGCCAGCAGCTCTGGGACAGGGGGCGCGGGAGGCTACACCTTC. As protein: CASSSGTGGAGGYTF.

The chain links TRBV4-3 to TRBJ1-6; D is perhaps TRBD1 (6 bases). Trimming shortened V by 0 bases and J by 5 bases, and 11 bases separated the two germline ends. Germline V gene lookup returns CDR1 LGHNA and CDR2 YSLEER. The length of the CDR3 is 16 residues. CDR3 in DNA: TGCGCCAGCAGCCAAGATCCAGGGGACGATAATTCACCCCTCCACTTT. It is translated as CASSQDPGDDNSPLHF.

V gene TRBV5-4 combines with J gene TRBJ1-2, with TRBD1 as a possible D gene (5 bases). Germline V gives CDR1 SGHNT, CDR2 YYREEE (reference sequence). CDR3 length: 15 amino acids. The V end was cut by 0 bases, the J end by 7 bases, with 16 bases between. CDR3 sequence: CASSLVGRPGGGYTF. DNA of the CDR3: TGTGCCAGCAGCTTGGTGGGCAGGCCGGGGGGTGGCTACACCTTC. The whole variable domain, remainder taken from reference TRBV5-4 and TRBJ1-2, is ETGVTQSPTHLIKTRGQQVTLRCSSQSGHNTVSWYQQALGQGPQFIFQYYREEENGRGNFPPRFSGLQFPNYSSELNVNALELDDSALYLCASSLVGRPGGGYTFGSGTRLTVV.

DNA for the CDR3: TGTGCCAGCAGCTCCGGGACAGAGGATTATGGCTACACCTTC. The encoded protein is CASSSGTEDYGYTF. The chain employs TRBV5-6 and TRBJ1-2; 7 bases agree with TRBD1. Germline V gene lookup returns CDR1 SGHDT and CDR2 YYEEEE. The V and J ends lost 3 bases and 5 bases, in that order; junction bases with no gene match: 7. CDR3 length: 14 amino acids.

This sequence joins TRBV5-1 and TRBJ1-2, with 10 bases lining up with TRBD1. CDR1 is SGHRS, CDR2 YFSETQ, per germline. Losses at the gene ends were 5 bases for V and 1 base for J; bases not matched to a gene: 11. CDR3 size: 17 residues. This CDR3 is CASSLQTGGSLNYGYTF. CDR3 bases: TGCGCCAGCAGTCTGCAGACAGGGGGCTCCCTTAACTATGGCTACACCTTC.

The chain is built from TRBV11-3 and TRBJ2-2; D possibly corresponds to TRBD2 (6 bases). Trimming removed 3 bases from V and 0 bases from J, with 11 bases in between. This CDR3 has 16 residues. The V gene's germline CDR1 is SGHNT and CDR2 YENEEA. DNA for the CDR3: TGTGCCAGCAGCTTTTCGGGGGACGCGAACACCGGGGAGCTGTTTTTT. Its protein is CASSFSGDANTGELFF.